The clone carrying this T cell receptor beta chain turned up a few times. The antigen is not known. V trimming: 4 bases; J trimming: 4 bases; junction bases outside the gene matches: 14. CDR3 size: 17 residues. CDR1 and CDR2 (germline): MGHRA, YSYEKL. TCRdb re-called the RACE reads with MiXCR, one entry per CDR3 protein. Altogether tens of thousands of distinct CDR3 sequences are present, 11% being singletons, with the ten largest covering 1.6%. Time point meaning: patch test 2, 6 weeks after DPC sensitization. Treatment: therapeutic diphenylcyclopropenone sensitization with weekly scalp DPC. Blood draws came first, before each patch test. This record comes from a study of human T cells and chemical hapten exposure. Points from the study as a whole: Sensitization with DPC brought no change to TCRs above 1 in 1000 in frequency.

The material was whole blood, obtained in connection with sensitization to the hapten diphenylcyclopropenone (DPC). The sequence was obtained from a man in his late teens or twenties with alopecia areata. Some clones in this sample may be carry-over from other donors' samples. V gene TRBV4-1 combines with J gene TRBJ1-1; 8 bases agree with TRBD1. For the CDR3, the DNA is TGCGCCAGCAGCCTTCGGCTTAAGACAGGGGAAGGCACTGAAGCTTTCTTT. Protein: CASSLRLKTGEGTEAFF.